This T cell receptor (beta chain) was profiled in a study of blood T cells in healthy people across ages. CDR1 SGHDN and CDR2 FVKESK come from the germline V gene. This CDR3 is 13 amino acids long. J gave up 11 bases and V 1 base, and 3 bases lay outside the gene matches. The authors drew around 9.4 milliliters of peripheral blood from each donor. Using a J-beta primer mix together with a sample-barcoded 5' primer, a second PCR was run for about 6 to 11 cycles. Each of the cDNA molecules was tagged by a template-switch adaptor with 12 random nucleotides. TCRdb fed the 5' RACE reads into MiXCR, producing one record per CDR3 protein. The sample carries hundreds of thousands of distinct CDR3 sequences, roughly 48% recorded once. This clonotype came up a few times.

This clonotype originated in a man of 80 years or more in good health. This sequence joins TRBV14 and TRBJ2-1, with 9 bases identical to TRBD1. Sequencing input: blood. Written as DNA, the CDR3 is TGTGCCAGCAGCCAAGTACAGGGGGCCCAGCAGTTCTTC. Translating gives CASSQVQGAQQFF.